This T cell receptor (beta chain) was obtained from a study of shared clonotypes between healthy human individuals. The CDR3 length is 17 residues. From germline, CDR1 is ENHRY and CDR2 SYGVKD. With 0 bases removed from V and 5 bases from J, the gap between germline ends came to 17 bases. At deep level, the assay was performed. The protocol was immunoSEQ multiplex PCR, while the TCRdb copy is restricted to in-frame clones and leaves out a portion. This table holds roughly 320,000 clones, around 86% found once. Sequencing was performed on memory CD8+ T cells sorted from blood. Subset in this sample: CD45RO+ cells pooled with CCR7-negative TemRA cells. This TCR derives from a man younger than 35 in good health. The chain combines TRBV10-3 with TRBJ2-1; D not certain. For the CDR3, the DNA is TGTGCCATCAGTGAGTCGCAGGCAACCGGCGATAACAATGAGCAGTTCTTC. Encoded protein: CAISESQATGDNNEQFF.